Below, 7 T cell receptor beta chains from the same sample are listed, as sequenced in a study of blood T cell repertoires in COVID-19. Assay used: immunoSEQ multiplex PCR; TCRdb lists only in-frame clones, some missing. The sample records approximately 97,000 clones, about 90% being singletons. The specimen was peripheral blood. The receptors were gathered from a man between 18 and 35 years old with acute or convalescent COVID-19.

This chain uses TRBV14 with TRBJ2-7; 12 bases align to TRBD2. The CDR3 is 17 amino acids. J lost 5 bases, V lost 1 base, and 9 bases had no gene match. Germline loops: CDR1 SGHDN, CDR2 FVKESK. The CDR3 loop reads CASSQGALAGGRNEQYF. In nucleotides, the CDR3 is TGTGCCAGCAGCCAAGGGGCACTAGCGGGAGGAAGAAACGAGCAGTACTTC.

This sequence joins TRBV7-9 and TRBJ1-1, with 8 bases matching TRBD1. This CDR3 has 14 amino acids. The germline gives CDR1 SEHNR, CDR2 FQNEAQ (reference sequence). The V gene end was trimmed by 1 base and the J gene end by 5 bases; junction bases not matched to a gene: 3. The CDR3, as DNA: TGTGCCAGCAGCTTAGAACAGGGGGGGACTGAAGCTTTCTTT. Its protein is CASSLEQGGTEAFF.

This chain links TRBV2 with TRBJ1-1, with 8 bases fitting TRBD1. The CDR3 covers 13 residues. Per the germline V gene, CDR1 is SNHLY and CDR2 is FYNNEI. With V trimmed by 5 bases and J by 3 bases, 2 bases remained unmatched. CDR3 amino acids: CASSPDRDTEAFF. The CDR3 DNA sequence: TGTGCCAGCAGTCCGGACAGGGACACTGAAGCTTTCTTT.

The CDR3 region has the DNA TGTGCCAGCAGTGTTGGGGTGGGGCATGGTCTGGGAAACACCATATATTTT. It translates to CASSVGVGHGLGNTIYF. The chain recombines TRBV2 with TRBJ1-3; D perhaps matches TRBD1 (5 bases). Trimming took 4 bases from V and 4 from J, leaving 20 bases between them. The CDR3 runs to 17 residues. Germline V lookup: CDR1 SNHLY, CDR2 FYNNEI.

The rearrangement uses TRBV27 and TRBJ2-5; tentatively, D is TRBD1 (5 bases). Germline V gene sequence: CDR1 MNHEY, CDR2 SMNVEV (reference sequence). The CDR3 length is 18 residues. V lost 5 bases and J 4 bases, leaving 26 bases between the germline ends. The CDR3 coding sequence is TGTGCCAGCAGTCAAACCCCAAGACAGACCAAGCACGTAGAGACCCAGTACTTC. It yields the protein CASSQTPRQTKHVETQYF.

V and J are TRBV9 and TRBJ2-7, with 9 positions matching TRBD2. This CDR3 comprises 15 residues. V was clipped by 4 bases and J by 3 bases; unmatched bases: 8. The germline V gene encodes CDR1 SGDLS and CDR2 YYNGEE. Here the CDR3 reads CASSLSTSGVYEQYF. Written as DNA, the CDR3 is TGTGCCAGCAGCCTTTCGACTAGCGGAGTCTACGAGCAGTACTTC.

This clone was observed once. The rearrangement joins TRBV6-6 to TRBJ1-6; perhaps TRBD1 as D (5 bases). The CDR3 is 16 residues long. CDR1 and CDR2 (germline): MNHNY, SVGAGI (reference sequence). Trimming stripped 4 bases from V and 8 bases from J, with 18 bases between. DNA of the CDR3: TGTGCCAGCAGTTCGTACGGGCTTACGGGGGATTCACCCCTCCACTTT. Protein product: CASSSYGLTGDSPLHF.